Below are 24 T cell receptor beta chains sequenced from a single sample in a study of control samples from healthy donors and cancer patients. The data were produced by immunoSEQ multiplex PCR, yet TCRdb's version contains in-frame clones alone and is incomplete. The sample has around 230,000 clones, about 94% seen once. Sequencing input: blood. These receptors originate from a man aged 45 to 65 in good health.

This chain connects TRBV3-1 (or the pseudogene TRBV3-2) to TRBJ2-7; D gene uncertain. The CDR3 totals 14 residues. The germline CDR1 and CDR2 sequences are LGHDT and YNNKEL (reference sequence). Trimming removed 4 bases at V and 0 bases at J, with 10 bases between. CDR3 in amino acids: CASSPRLLSYEQYV. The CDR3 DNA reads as TGTGCCAGCAGCCCCCGGCTGCTCTCCTACGAGCAGTACGTC.

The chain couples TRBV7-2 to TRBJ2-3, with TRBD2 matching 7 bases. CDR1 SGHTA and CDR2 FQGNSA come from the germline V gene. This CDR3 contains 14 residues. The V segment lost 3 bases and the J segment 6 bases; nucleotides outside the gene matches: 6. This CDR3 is CASSFSGWGDTQYF. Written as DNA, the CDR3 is TGTGCCAGCAGCTTTAGCGGGTGGGGTGATACGCAGTATTTT.

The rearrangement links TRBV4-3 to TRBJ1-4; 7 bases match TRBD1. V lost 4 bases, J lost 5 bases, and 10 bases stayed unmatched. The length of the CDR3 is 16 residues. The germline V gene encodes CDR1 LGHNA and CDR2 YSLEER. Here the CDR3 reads CASSLHPGQPNEKLFF. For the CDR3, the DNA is TGCGCCAGCAGCCTTCACCCGGGACAGCCGAATGAAAAACTGTTTTTT.

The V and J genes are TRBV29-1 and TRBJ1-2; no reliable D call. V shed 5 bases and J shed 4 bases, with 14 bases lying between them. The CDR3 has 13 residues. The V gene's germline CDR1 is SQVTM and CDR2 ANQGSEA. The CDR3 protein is CSVSKGRLYGYTF. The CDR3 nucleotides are TGCAGCGTTTCAAAAGGACGGCTCTATGGCTACACCTTC.

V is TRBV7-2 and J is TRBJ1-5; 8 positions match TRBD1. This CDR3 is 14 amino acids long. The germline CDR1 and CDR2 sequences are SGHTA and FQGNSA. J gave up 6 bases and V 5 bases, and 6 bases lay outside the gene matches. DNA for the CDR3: TGTGCCAGCAGCCGCGACAGGGGTAGTCAGCCCCAGCATTTT. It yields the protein CASSRDRGSQPQHF.

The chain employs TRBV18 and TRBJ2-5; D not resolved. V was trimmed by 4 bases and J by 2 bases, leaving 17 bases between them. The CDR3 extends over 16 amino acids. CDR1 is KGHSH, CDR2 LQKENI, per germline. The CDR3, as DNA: TGTGCCAGCTCACTGGGTCTTCCCTCTCTTCAAGAGACCCAGTACTTC. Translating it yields CASSLGLPSLQETQYF.

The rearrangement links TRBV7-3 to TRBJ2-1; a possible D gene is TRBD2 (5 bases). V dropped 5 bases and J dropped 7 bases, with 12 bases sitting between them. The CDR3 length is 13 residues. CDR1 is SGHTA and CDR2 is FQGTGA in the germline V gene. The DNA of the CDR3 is TGTGCCAGCAGCCAAACTAGAACGAATGAGCAGTTCTTC. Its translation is CASSQTRTNEQFF.

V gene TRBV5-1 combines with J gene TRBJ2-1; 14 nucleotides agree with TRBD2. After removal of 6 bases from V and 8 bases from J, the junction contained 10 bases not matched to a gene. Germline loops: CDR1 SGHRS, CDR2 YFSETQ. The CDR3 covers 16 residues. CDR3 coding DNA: TGCGCCAGCACCCTAAGACTAGCGGGGGGGCAAGATGAGCAGTTCTTC. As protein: CASTLRLAGGQDEQFF. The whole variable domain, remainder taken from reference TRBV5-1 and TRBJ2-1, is KAGVTQTPRYLIKTRGQQVTLSCSPISGHRSVSWYQQTPGQGLQFLFEYFSETQRNKGNFPGRFSGRQFSNSRSEMNVSTLELGDSALYLCASTLRLAGGQDEQFFGPGTRLTVL.

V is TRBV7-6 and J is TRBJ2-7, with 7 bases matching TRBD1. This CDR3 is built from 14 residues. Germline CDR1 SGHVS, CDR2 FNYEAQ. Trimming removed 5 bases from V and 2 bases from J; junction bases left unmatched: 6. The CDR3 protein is CASSPRQGPYEQYF. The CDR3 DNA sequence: TGTGCCAGCAGCCCCCGACAGGGCCCCTACGAGCAGTACTTC.

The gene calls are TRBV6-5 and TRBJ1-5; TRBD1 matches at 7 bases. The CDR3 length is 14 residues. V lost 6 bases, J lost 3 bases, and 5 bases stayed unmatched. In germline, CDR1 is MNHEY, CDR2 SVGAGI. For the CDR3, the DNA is TGTGCCAGCAGCGCGACAGGGTTCAATCAGCCCCAGCATTTT. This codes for CASSATGFNQPQHF.

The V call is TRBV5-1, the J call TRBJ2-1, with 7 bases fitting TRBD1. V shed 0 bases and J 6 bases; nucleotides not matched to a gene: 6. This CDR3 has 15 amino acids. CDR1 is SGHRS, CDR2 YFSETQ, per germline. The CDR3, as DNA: TGCGCCAGCAGCTTGGGGGACAGCAATTCCAATGAGCAGTTCTTC. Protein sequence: CASSLGDSNSNEQFF.

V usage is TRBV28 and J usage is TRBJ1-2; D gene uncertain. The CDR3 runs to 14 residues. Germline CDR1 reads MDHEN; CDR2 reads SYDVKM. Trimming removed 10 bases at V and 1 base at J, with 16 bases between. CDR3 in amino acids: CAISTSEVNYGYTF. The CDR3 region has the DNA TGTGCCATCTCTACGTCCGAGGTTAACTATGGCTACACCTTC.

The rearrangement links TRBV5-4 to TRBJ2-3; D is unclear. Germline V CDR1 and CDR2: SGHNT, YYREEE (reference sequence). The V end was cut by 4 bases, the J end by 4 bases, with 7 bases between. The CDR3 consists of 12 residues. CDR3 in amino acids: CASSPDPDTQYF. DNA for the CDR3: TGTGCCAGCAGCCCCGACCCAGATACGCAGTATTTT.

Here the CDR3 reads CASSLTSNSNSPLHF. The CDR3 DNA reads TGTGCCAGCAGCTTAACATCTAACTCTAATTCACCCCTCCACTTT. This chain links TRBV7-2 with TRBJ1-6; no reliable D call. This CDR3 is 15 amino acids long. Trimming stripped 2 bases from V and 6 bases from J, with 11 bases between. CDR1 is SGHTA and CDR2 is FQGNSA in the germline V gene. Using reference TRBV7-2 and TRBJ1-6 for the parts outside the CDR3, the full variable domain is GAGVSQSPSNKVTEKGKDVELRCDPISGHTALYWYRQSLGQGLEFLIYFQGNSAPDKSGLPSDRFSAERTGGSVSTLTIQRTQQEDSAVYLCASSLTSNSNSPLHFGNGTRLTVT.

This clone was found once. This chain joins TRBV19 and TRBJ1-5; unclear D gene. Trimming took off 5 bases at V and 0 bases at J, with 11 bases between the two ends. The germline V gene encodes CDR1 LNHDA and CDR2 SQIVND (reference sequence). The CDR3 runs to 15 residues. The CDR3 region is CASSGEGASNQPQHF. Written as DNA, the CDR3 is TGTGCCAGTAGTGGGGAGGGTGCTAGCAATCAGCCCCAGCATTTT. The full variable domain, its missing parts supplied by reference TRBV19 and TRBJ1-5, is DGGITQSPKYLFRKEGQNVTLSCEQNLNHDAMYWYRQDPGQGLRLIYYSQIVNDFQKGDIAEGYSVSREKKESFPLTVTSAQKNPTAFYLCASSGEGASNQPQHFGDGTRLSIL.

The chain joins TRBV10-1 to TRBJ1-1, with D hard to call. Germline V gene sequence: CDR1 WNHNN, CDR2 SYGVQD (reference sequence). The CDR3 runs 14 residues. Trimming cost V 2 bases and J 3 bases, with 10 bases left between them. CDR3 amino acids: CASSETQEYTEAFF. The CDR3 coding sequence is TGCGCCAGCAGTGAGACTCAGGAGTACACTGAAGCTTTCTTT.

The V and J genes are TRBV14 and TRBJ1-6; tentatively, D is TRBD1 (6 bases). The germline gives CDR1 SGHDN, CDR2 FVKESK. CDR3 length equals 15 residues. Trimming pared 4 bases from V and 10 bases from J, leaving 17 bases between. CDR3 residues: CASSRQQGLGSPLHF. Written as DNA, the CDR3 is TGTGCCAGCAGCCGACAACAGGGCTTAGGGTCACCCCTCCACTTT.

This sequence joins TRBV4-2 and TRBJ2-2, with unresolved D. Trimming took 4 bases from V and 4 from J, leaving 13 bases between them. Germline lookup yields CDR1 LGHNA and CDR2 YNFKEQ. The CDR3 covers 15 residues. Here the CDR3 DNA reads TGTGCCAGCAGCCCCTCAGTCGGTGCCACCGGGGAGCTGTTTTTT. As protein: CASSPSVGATGELFF.

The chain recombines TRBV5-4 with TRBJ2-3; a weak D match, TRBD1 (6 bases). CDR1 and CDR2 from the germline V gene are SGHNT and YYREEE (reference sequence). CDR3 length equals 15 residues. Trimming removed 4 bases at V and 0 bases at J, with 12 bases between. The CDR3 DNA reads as TGTGCCAGCAGCCCTCAGGGGATAAGCACAGATACGCAGTATTTT. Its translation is CASSPQGISTDTQYF.

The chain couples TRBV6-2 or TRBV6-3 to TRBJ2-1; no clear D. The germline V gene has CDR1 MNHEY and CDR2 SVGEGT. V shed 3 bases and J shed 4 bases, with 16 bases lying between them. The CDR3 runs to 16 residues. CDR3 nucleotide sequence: TGTGCCAGCAGTTATTTTCTCGAGGCTCCTTACAATGAGCAGTTCTTC. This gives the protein CASSYFLEAPYNEQFF.

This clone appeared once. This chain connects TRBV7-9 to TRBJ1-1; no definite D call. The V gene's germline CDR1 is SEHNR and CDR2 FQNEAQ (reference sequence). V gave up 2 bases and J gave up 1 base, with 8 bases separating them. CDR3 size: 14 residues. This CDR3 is CASSLHSENTEAFF. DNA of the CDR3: TGTGCCAGCAGCTTACACAGTGAGAACACTGAAGCTTTCTTT.

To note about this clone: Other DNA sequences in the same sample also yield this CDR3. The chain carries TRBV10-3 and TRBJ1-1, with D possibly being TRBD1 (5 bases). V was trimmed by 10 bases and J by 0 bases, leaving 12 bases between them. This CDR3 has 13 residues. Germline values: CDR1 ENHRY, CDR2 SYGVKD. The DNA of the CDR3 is TGTGCCAACTCTAAGGGGATGAACACTGAAGCTTTCTTT. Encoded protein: CANSKGMNTEAFF.

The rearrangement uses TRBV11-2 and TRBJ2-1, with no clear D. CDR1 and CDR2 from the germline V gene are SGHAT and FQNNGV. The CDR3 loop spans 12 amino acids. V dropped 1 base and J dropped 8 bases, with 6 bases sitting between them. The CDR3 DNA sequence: TGTGCCAGCAGCTTAGCTGAGGATGAGCAGTTCTTC. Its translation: CASSLAEDEQFF.

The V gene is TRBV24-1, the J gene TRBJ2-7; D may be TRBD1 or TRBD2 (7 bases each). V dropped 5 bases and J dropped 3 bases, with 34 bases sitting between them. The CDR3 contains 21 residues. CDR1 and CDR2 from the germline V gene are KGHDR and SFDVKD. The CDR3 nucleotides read TGTGCCACCAGTGCCCTGGGAGGGGGCTCCTCCTGCCACACAACAGACTACGAGCAGTACTTC. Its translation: CATSALGGGSSCHTTDYEQYF.